Below are 19 T cell receptor beta chains sequenced from a single sample in a study of cytomegalovirus exposure and HLA in healthy donors. In the PCR, 60 Vbeta and 13 Jbeta primers were used. Generated by immunoSEQ multiplex PCR, the TCRdb table keeps only in-frame clones and is missing some. In the table there are 100,000 to 150,000 clones, around three quarters of which are singletons. The specimen was PBMCs. The receptors derive from a female donor in good health and CMV-seronegative.

The chain is built from TRBV11-1 and TRBJ1-1; possible D gene TRBD1, 6 bases. The CDR3 totals 14 residues. Trimming removed 2 bases from V and 7 bases from J, with 14 bases in between. Germline V gives CDR1 SGHAT, CDR2 FQDESV (reference sequence). The chain's CDR3 is CASSLTRTALEAFF. The DNA of the CDR3 is TGTGCCAGCAGCTTAACCAGGACAGCCCTTGAAGCTTTCTTT.

This clone came up once. This chain joins TRBV5-8 and TRBJ1-2; TRBD1 might be the D (6 bases). The CDR3 loop spans 14 amino acids. Germline V gene sequence: CDR1 SGHTS, CDR2 YDEGEE. The V gene lost 2 bases and the J gene lost 7 bases, with 15 bases spanning the gap. In nucleotides, the CDR3 is TGTGCCAGCAGCTTCACCCGACAGGCCCCTGGCTACACCTTC. Translation gives CASSFTRQAPGYTF.

This chain connects TRBV4-1 to TRBJ1-1; D gene uncertain. The CDR3 totals 16 residues. Germline assignment: CDR1 MGHRA and CDR2 YSYEKL. V was trimmed by 0 bases and J by 1 base, leaving 12 bases between them. DNA of the CDR3: TGCGCCAGCAGCCAAGAATGGCAACAGAGGAACACTGAAGCTTTCTTT. As protein: CASSQEWQQRNTEAFF.

This clone came up once. V and J are TRBV30 and TRBJ1-3; a weak D match, TRBD1 (5 bases). Trimming shortened V by 1 base and J by 2 bases, and 6 bases separated the two germline ends. The length of the CDR3 is 13 residues. The germline V gene has CDR1 GTSNPN and CDR2 SVGIG (reference sequence). As DNA, the CDR3 is TGTGCCTGGAGTGCAGGGCCTGGAAACACCATATATTTT. Protein sequence: CAWSAGPGNTIYF.

The chain has TRBV2 and TRBJ1-2; 9 bases align to TRBD1. The CDR3 is 16 amino acids. Germline CDR1 is SNHLY and CDR2 is FYNNEI. V gave up 1 base and J gave up 4 bases; unmatched junction bases: 7. DNA of the CDR3: TGTGCCAGCAGTGAAGGGGGACAGGGACGACTCTATGGCTACACCTTC. It yields the protein CASSEGGQGRLYGYTF.

The V gene is TRBV29-1, the J gene TRBJ1-5, with D unresolved. Germline assignment: CDR1 SQVTM and CDR2 ANQGSEA. The CDR3 sequence is 14 residues long. Trimming took 4 bases from V and 4 from J, leaving 14 bases between them. CDR3 in DNA: TGCAGCGTTGCGATAGGGAGCTATAATCAGCCCCAGCATTTT. Its protein is CSVAIGSYNQPQHF. The full variable domain, with the rest looked up from reference TRBV29-1 and TRBJ1-5, is SAVISQKPSRDICQRGTSLTIQCQVDSQVTMMFWYRQQPGQSLTLIATANQGSEATYESGFVIDKFPISRPNLTFSTLTVSNMSPEDSSIYLCSVAIGSYNQPQHFGDGTRLSIL.

The rearrangement uses TRBV5-4 and TRBJ2-5; 7 nucleotides agree with TRBD1. The closer fit of TRBJ2-7 to the DNA end suggests the J call may be wrong. The CDR3 is made up of 15 amino acids. Germline loops: CDR1 SGHNT, CDR2 YYREEE (reference sequence). The chain's CDR3 is CASKPRQGPPYEQYF. In DNA, the CDR3 is TGTGCCAGCAAGCCCCGACAGGGACCCCCCTACGAGCAGTACTTC.

The J gene is TRBJ2-7, the V gene TRBV2; D is possibly TRBD1 (5 bases). The CDR3 length is 14 residues. CDR1 and CDR2 from the germline V gene are SNHLY and FYNNEI. V lost 10 bases to trimming and J lost 1 base, with 17 bases between them. The CDR3 DNA follows: TGTGCCACCCTGAAGACAGTTAATTCCTACGAGCAGTACTTC. The encoded protein is CATLKTVNSYEQYF.

The chain links TRBV5-3 to TRBJ2-1, with 11 bases that match TRBD2. TRBV5-3 belongs to the ORF category, with a function that is uncertain. Trimming cost V 1 base and J 7 bases; bases outside gene matches: 10. The CDR3 covers 17 residues. The CDR3 sequence is CARSLMYGASGGNEQFF. In DNA, the CDR3 is TGTGCCAGAAGCTTGATGTACGGGGCTAGCGGGGGGAATGAGCAGTTCTTC.

This clone has just a few counts. The V call is TRBV27, the J call TRBJ2-1, with D possibly matching TRBD2 (5 bases). Trimming took 2 bases from V and 5 from J, leaving 10 bases between them. The CDR3 spans 14 residues. Per the germline V gene, CDR1 is MNHEY and CDR2 is SMNVEV (reference sequence). CDR3 nucleotides: TGTGCCAGCAGTTTAGGACTCACTCACAATGAGCAGTTCTTC. Encoded protein: CASSLGLTHNEQFF.

This clone was found a few times. J is TRBJ2-5 and V is TRBV2; D gene unclear. Germline V gene data show CDR1 as SNHLY and CDR2 as FYNNEI. This CDR3 region has 12 residues. V lost 6 bases to trimming and J lost 2 bases, with 7 bases between them. The CDR3: CASSSQQETQYF. The CDR3 DNA reads as TGTGCCAGCAGCTCTCAGCAAGAGACCCAGTACTTC. Based on the CDR3 plus reference TRBV2 and TRBJ2-5, the full variable domain is EPEVTQTPSHQVTQMGQEVILRCVPISNHLYFYWYRQILGQKVEFLVSFYNNEISEKSEIFDDQFSVERPDGSNFTLKIRSTKLEDSAMYFCASSSQQETQYFGPGTRLLVL.

To note about this clone: At one end, the junction sequence differs from germline, possibly due to a read error. The chain couples TRBV5-1 to TRBJ2-2; TRBD1 might be the D (6 bases). Germline V gene lookup returns CDR1 SGHRS and CDR2 YFSETQ. This CDR3 region has 14 residues. The CDR3 reads CASSRGQNTGELFF. Here the CDR3 DNA reads TGCGCCAGCAGCCGGGGACAAAACACCGGTGAGCTGTTTTTT.

This clone occurred once. The chain carries TRBV6-5 and TRBJ1-2, with TRBD1 identical over 7 bases. Germline V gene lookup returns CDR1 MNHEY and CDR2 SVGAGI. V was clipped by 6 bases and J by 4 bases; unmatched bases: 8. This CDR3 is 14 amino acids long. The CDR3 DNA is TGTGCCAGCAGCCCGGGACAGTTAGCCTATGGCTACACCTTC. This sequence encodes CASSPGQLAYGYTF.

The DNA of the CDR3 is TGTGCCAGCAGACTACAGGGGGGAAATGAAAAACTGTTTTTT. Protein product: CASRLQGGNEKLFF. J is TRBJ1-4 and V is TRBV6-6; TRBD1 matches 8 bases. CDR3 size: 14 residues. V was pared by 6 bases and J by 5 bases, with 5 bases of the junction left unmatched. Germline CDR1 is MNHNY and CDR2 is SVGAGI (reference sequence).

The CDR3 reads CASSRTPNTQYF. The CDR3 DNA is TGTGCCAGCAGTCGGACTCCTAATACGCAGTATTTT. The rearrangement links TRBV6-5 to TRBJ2-3, with D perhaps matching TRBD2 (5 bases). Germline CDR1 is MNHEY and CDR2 is SVGAGI. The CDR3 has 12 residues. Deletions cut 5 bases from V and 7 bases from J, with 10 bases between.

V and J are TRBV6-5 and TRBJ1-6; D is unclear. The germline CDR1 and CDR2 sequences are MNHEY and SVGAGI. The V end was cut by 6 bases, the J end by 0 bases, with 6 bases between. This CDR3 has 14 residues. The CDR3 DNA reads TGTGCCAGCAGAACAAGCTCCTATAATTCACCCCTCCACTTT. The encoded protein is CASRTSSYNSPLHF.

This clone was recorded only once. This chain connects TRBV19 to TRBJ2-5; 12 bases line up with TRBD1. CDR1 LNHDA and CDR2 SQIVND come from the germline V gene (reference sequence). The length of the CDR3 is 15 residues. Trimming removed 8 bases from V and 4 bases from J; junction bases left unmatched: 8. CDR3 DNA: TGTGCCAGTCGTAATCGGGACAGGGGGCGAGAGACCCAGTACTTC. It yields the protein CASRNRDRGRETQYF.

V and J are TRBV5-4 and TRBJ2-6; 12 nucleotides match TRBD2. This CDR3 region has 20 residues. The V gene end was trimmed by 4 bases and the J gene end by 2 bases; junction bases not matched to a gene: 13. Germline V CDR1 and CDR2: SGHNT, YYREEE (reference sequence). DNA of the CDR3: TGTGCCAGCAGCCGACCGCTAGCGGGAGGGATACGGGCTGGGGCCAACGTCCTGACTTTC. Protein product: CASSRPLAGGIRAGANVLTF.

In its sample, this clone was seen a few times. This chain uses TRBV5-1 with TRBJ2-1; 9 nucleotides agree with TRBD1. This CDR3 is built from 12 residues. Germline values: CDR1 SGHRS, CDR2 YFSETQ. J was trimmed by 8 bases and V by 5 bases; bases with no gene match: 2. The DNA for the CDR3 is TGCGCCAGCAGGAGGACAGGGGATGAGCAGTTCTTC. Translation gives CASRRTGDEQFF.